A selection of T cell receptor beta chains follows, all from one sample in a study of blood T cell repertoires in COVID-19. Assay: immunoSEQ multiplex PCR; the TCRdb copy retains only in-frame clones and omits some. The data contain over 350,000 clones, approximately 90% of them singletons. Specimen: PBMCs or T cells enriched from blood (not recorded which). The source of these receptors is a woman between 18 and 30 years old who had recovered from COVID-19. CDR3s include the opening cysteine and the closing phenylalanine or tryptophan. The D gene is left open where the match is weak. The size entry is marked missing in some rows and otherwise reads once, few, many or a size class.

TGTGCCAGCAGCTTAGCGCTCCGACGGACAGGGTTCTTC	CASSLALRRTGFF	TRBJ2-1	NA	TRBD1	TRBV7-2
TGTGCCAGCAGCTTATGGACCGGGATGAACACTGAAGCTTTCTTT	CASSLWTGMNTEAFF	TRBJ1-1	NA	NA	TRBV11-2
TGCAGCGTTGAAGAAGGAGACAGGGGCTATGGCTACACCTTC	CSVEEGDRGYGYTF	TRBJ1-2	NA	TRBD1	TRBV29-1
TGTGCCAGCAGTGAACTGGGAGGGTGGGAAAAACTGTTTTTT	CASSELGGWEKLFF	TRBJ1-4	NA	NA	TRBV25-1
TGTGCCAGCAGTGAACCGATGGCAGCTAGTAGGGAGACCCAGTACTTC	CASSEPMAASRETQYF	TRBJ2-5	NA	NA	TRBV6-1
TGTGCCAGCAGCTGGGGACAGGGGGCGCTTGGGGCCAACGTCCTGACTTTC	CASSWGQGALGANVLTF	TRBJ2-6	NA	TRBD1	TRBV7-9
TGTGCCCCAAGGGAAGGGGGCCCCTACGAGCAGTACTTC	CAPREGGPYEQYF	TRBJ2-7	NA	TRBD1	TRBV19
TGTGCCAGCAGTTTCTGGGCCCAGGGTGCAGATACGCAGTATTTT	CASSFWAQGADTQYF	TRBJ2-3	NA	NA	TRBV27
TGTGCCTGGAGCCCCGCGAATGGCCAAGAGACCCAGTACTTC	CAWSPANGQETQYF	TRBJ2-5	NA	NA	TRBV30
TGTGCCAGCACCCCCGGGTCAGGACAGGGGTATGCCGGGGAGCTGTTTTTT	CASTPGSGQGYAGELFF	TRBJ2-2	once	TRBD1	TRBV7-3
TGTGCCAGCAGCCGAGGGACAGGGGCCTACGAGCAGTACTTC	CASSRGTGAYEQYF	TRBJ2-7	NA	TRBD1	TRBV6-5
TGTGCCAGCAGCTTGCCTAGGGCAGGGAAGAATGAGCAGTTCTTC	CASSLPRAGKNEQFF	TRBJ2-1	NA	NA	TRBV5-4
TGTGCCACCAGCCGAGGCTTATTCCGGGGGGACCAGAACACCGGGGAGCTGTTTTTT	CATSRGLFRGDQNTGELFF	TRBJ2-2	NA	TRBD2	TRBV24-1
TGTGCCAGCAGCTCCCACCCGTACGGGACAGGGGGCTCTTCACCCCTCCACTTT	CASSSHPYGTGGSSPLHF	TRBJ1-6	NA	TRBD1	TRBV5-4
TGTGCCAGCAGCCCCACAGGGGGCTCCGGGGAGCTGTTTTTT	CASSPTGGSGELFF	TRBJ2-2	NA	TRBD1	TRBV6-1
TGTGCCAGCAGCCGAGACGCAGGGGGATTGAACACTGAAGCTTTCTTT	CASSRDAGGLNTEAFF	TRBJ1-1	once	TRBD1	TRBV7-4
TGTGCCAGCAGCTTAGGACCTAGCGAGACCCAGTACTTC	CASSLGPSETQYF	TRBJ2-5	NA	NA	TRBV11-2
TGCGCCAGCAGCCAAGAGGTTGGGGAGGGGGCTGAAGCTTTCTTT	CASSQEVGEGAEAFF	TRBJ1-1	NA	NA	TRBV4-1
TGCGCCACCCGGGGAGTGAGGGCGAACACTGAAGCTTTCTTT	CATRGVRANTEAFF	TRBJ1-1	NA	NA	TRBV4-1
TGTGCCAGCAGCCAAGGAGGGACAGCCTACGAGCAGTACTTC	CASSQGGTAYEQYF	TRBJ2-7	NA	NA	TRBV5-4
TGCGCCAGCAGCTCACAGGGCACCGGGGAGCTGTTTTTT	CASSSQGTGELFF	TRBJ2-2	NA	NA	TRBV5-1
TGTGCCAGCAGCTGGGGGCCGTACGAGCAGTACTTC	CASSWGPYEQYF	TRBJ2-7	once	NA	TRBV27
TGTGCCAGCAGCCACGACAGATCGTTTAAAGGATATGGCTACACCTTC	CASSHDRSFKGYGYTF	TRBJ1-2	NA	NA	TRBV2
TGTGCCAGCAGTCTGACAGGGCCAACTAACACCGGGGAGCTGTTTTTT	CASSLTGPTNTGELFF	TRBJ2-2	NA	TRBD1	TRBV7-9
TGTGCCAGCAGCCTACAGGGTACGAACACTGAAGCTTTCTTT	CASSLQGTNTEAFF	TRBJ1-1	NA	NA	TRBV7-6
TGCGCCAGCAGCCATGGCCAGGGTAACTATGGCTACACCTTC	CASSHGQGNYGYTF	TRBJ1-2	NA	NA	TRBV4-1
TGTGCCAGCAGCTTTTCGGACAGGGTGGCGGGAAACACCATATATTTT	CASSFSDRVAGNTIYF	TRBJ1-3	NA	TRBD1	TRBV5-6
TGTGCCAGCAGTCCCACGTCGACGGGACTAGTACGGGGAACAGATACGCAGTATTTT	CASSPTSTGLVRGTDTQYF	TRBJ2-3	few	TRBD2	TRBV3-1/TRBV3-2
TGTGCCAGCAGTTTGTACAGGCCCAGCACCGGGGAGCTGTTTTTT	CASSLYRPSTGELFF	TRBJ2-2	NA	NA	TRBV28
TGTGCCACTTCAACAGGGCATGTGAACACTGAAGCTTTCTTT	CATSTGHVNTEAFF	TRBJ1-1	NA	NA	TRBV19
TGCGCCAGCTTCTTACAGGAGGGAATGAACACTGAAGCTTTCTTT	CASFLQEGMNTEAFF	TRBJ1-1	NA	NA	TRBV5-1
TGTGCCAGCAGCCCGCGGGGGCTAGCGGGCTACAATGAGCAGTTCTTC	CASSPRGLAGYNEQFF	TRBJ2-1	NA	TRBD2	TRBV7-8
TGTGCCAGCAGTGAAGCCAATAGCGGGGGTAGTGAGCAGTTCTTC	CASSEANSGGSEQFF	TRBJ2-1	few	TRBD2	TRBV2
TGTGCCAGCAGCCCTACAACTAATGAAAAACTGTTTTTT	CASSPTTNEKLFF	TRBJ1-4	NA	NA	TRBV7-9
TGTGCCATTCGGACAGGCAATCAGCCCCAGCATTTT	CAIRTGNQPQHF	TRBJ1-5	NA	NA	TRBV10-3
TGCGCCAGCAGCTTCGGGACAGCGACTAACTATGGCTACACCTTC	CASSFGTATNYGYTF	TRBJ1-2	once	TRBD1	TRBV5-1
TGTGCCAGCAGTTTAGGGACCGACAGGGACTATGGCTACACCTTC	CASSLGTDRDYGYTF	TRBJ1-2	NA	TRBD1	TRBV27
TGTGCCAGTACGAGTACCTACAATGAGCAGTTCTTC	CASTSTYNEQFF	TRBJ2-1	NA	NA	TRBV6-5
TGTGCCAGCAGTCCCCGAGGCGGGGGGAAGAACACTGAAGCTTTCTTT	CASSPRGGGKNTEAFF	TRBJ1-1	NA	NA	TRBV25-1
TGTGCCAGCAGCGTAGTCCCCGATAGGGGGCTCTATGGCTACACCTTC	CASSVVPDRGLYGYTF	TRBJ1-2	NA	TRBD1	TRBV9
TGTGCCAGCAGTTACTCGTTCAGTAACTATGGCTACACCTTC	CASSYSFSNYGYTF	TRBJ1-2	NA	NA	TRBV6-2/TRBV6-3
TGTGCCAGCAGTTTAGGACTCCCAAACATTCAGTACTTC	CASSLGLPNIQYF	TRBJ2-4	NA	NA	TRBV27
TGTGCCAGTAGTGTGCTAGAATTGGGTACGCAGTATTTT	CASSVLELGTQYF	TRBJ2-3	NA	NA	TRBV19
TGTGCCAGCTCATCCCTGACAGGGAGTGGCTACACCTTC	CASSSLTGSGYTF	TRBJ1-2	NA	TRBD1	TRBV18
TGCAGCGTTGAAGGCAGTCAAGAGACCCAGTACTTC	CSVEGSQETQYF	TRBJ2-5	few	NA	TRBV29-1
TGTGCCAGCAGTCCTCGGGCGGACAGGGCAGGCACTGAAGCTTTCTTT	CASSPRADRAGTEAFF	TRBJ1-1	NA	TRBD1	TRBV27
TGTGCTAGTGGCTTACCGGGGGGCCGAGTCGGGGATACGCAGTATTTT	CASGLPGGRVGDTQYF	TRBJ2-3	NA	NA	TRBV12-5
TGTGCCAGTAGTATGGAGCGATGGAATTCACCCCTCCACTTT	CASSMERWNSPLHF	TRBJ1-6	NA	NA	TRBV19
TGTGCCAGCAGCTTCCTTGGAGTCCTCCACTTT	CASSFLGVLHF	TRBJ1-6	once	NA	TRBV5-6